The rows below give T cell receptor beta chains drawn from one sample of a study of blood T cell repertoires in COVID-19. Only in-frame clones appear in the TCRdb table, and some are missing; sequencing was by immunoSEQ multiplex PCR. The profile covers around 250,000 clones, with over 80% appearing a single time and more than 1.5% taken by the ten largest. Sequences were obtained from peripheral blood. All receptors derive from a woman between 35 and 50 years old who had recovered from COVID-19. CDR3s include the opening cysteine and the closing phenylalanine or tryptophan. Fields, in order: J gene, D gene, V gene, clone size, CDR3 DNA, CDR3 protein. D genes are given only for firm matches. Clone size is not always given. Where it is, it says once, few, many or a class for expanded clones.

TRBJ2-1 . TRBV11-3 . TGTGCCAGCAGCTTAGATGGTACTAAGGGGAACAATGAGCAGTTCTTC CASSLDGTKGNNEQFF
TRBJ2-5 . TRBV5-4 . TGTGCCAGCAGCGCGCAGGGTGACCTCCAAGAGACCCAGTACTTC CASSAQGDLQETQYF
TRBJ1-2 TRBD1 TRBV24-1 . TGTGCCACCAGTGACGGGACAGGGGGCATCGAAAACTATGGCTACACCTTC CATSDGTGGIENYGYTF
TRBJ2-1 TRBD1 TRBV9 . TGTGCCAGCAGCGTGGACAGGGCAGGTTACAATGAGCAGTTCTTC CASSVDRAGYNEQFF
TRBJ2-6 . TRBV19 . TGTGCCAGTCTAGAGGTTTCTGGGGCCAACGTCCTGACTTTC CASLEVSGANVLTF
TRBJ1-4 . TRBV3-1/TRBV3-2 . TGTGCCAGCAGCCGAGAACGGGGGTCTAATGAAAAACTGTTTTTT CASSRERGSNEKLFF
TRBJ2-7 TRBD1 TRBV28 . TGTGCCAGCGGAACCAGACAGGGTCTTTACGAGCAGTACTTC CASGTRQGLYEQYF
TRBJ2-7 TRBD1 TRBV7-2 few TGTGCCAGCAGCTCTCGGGGGACAGGGACCTCCGACGAGCAGTACTTC CASSSRGTGTSDEQYF
TRBJ1-1 . TRBV5-4 once TGTGCCAGCAGCTTGATGGGAGCAGCCGGCGCAGCTTTCTTT CASSLMGAAGAAFF
TRBJ2-5 TRBD2 TRBV6-5 . TGTGCCAGCAGTTACATGACTAGCGGGGGCCAAGAGACCCAGTACTTC CASSYMTSGGQETQYF
TRBJ1-1 . TRBV10-3 . TGTGCCATCAGTGAGGGGGACATGAACACTGAAGCTTTCTTT CAISEGDMNTEAFF
TRBJ1-3 . TRBV4-1 . TGCGCCAGCAGCCACGCTCTGGGGCGGTCGAAAGGAAACACCATATATTTT CASSHALGRSKGNTIYF
TRBJ2-3 TRBD2 TRBV9 . TGTGCCAGCAGCCCTACCCTCGGGGGGGCGCGAGATACGCAGTATTTT CASSPTLGGARDTQYF
TRBJ2-4 . TRBV5-1 once TGCGCCAGCAGCTTGAGGCGTCACAGCCTTGGATCAGCCAAAAACATTCAGTACTTC CASSLRRHSLGSAKNIQYF
TRBJ2-7 . TRBV7-9 . TGTGCCAGCAGCTTAGCACTACCCCCACGGTTCTCCTACGAGCAGTACTTC CASSLALPPRFSYEQYF
TRBJ1-1 . TRBV5-1 . TGCGCCAGCAGCCATTCGGGACAGAACACTGAAGCTTTCTTT CASSHSGQNTEAFF
TRBJ1-3 . TRBV28 . TGTGCCAGCAGACCCCCAGCGGACGGAAACACCATATATTTT CASRPPADGNTIYF
TRBJ2-1 TRBD1 TRBV7-9 . TGTGCCAGCAGCATCGGACAGGCTAGGTACGTTGAGCAGTTCTTC CASSIGQARYVEQFF
TRBJ2-5 . TRBV11-2 once TGTGCCAGCAGCTTAGATCGGGAGACCCAGTACTTC CASSLDRETQYF
TRBJ2-1 . TRBV2 . TGTGCCAGCTTTCCCTCACAGGGCTGGGACAATGAGCAGTTCTTC CASFPSQGWDNEQFF
TRBJ1-3 . TRBV10-3 . TGTGCCACCAACAGGGTCTCTGGAAACACCATATATTTT CATNRVSGNTIYF
TRBJ2-1 TRBD1 TRBV24-1 . TGTGCCACCAGTGATTTCGGGACAGGGAGTTCTAATGAGCAGTTCTTC CATSDFGTGSSNEQFF
TRBJ2-7 . TRBV5-6 . TGTGCCAGCAGCTTGAGGGGGTTCGGCGAGCAGTACTTC CASSLRGFGEQYF
TRBJ2-2 TRBD2 TRBV5-1 . TGCGCCAGCAGCACCTGGTTGAGCGGGGAGGACACCGGGGAGCTGTTTTTT CASSTWLSGEDTGELFF
TRBJ2-2 TRBD1 TRBV20-1 few TGCAGTGCTAGTGGCCAGGGGGCAGACACCGGGGAGCTGTTTTTT CSASGQGADTGELFF
TRBJ2-6 TRBD1 TRBV6-2/TRBV6-3 once TGTGCCAGCAGTTACCACAGGGGTTGGAGCTCTGGGGCCAACGTCCTGACTTTC CASSYHRGWSSGANVLTF
TRBJ1-3 . TRBV9 . TGTGCCAGCAGCGCCTTCTCTGGAAACACCATATATTTT CASSAFSGNTIYF
TRBJ2-1 . TRBV5-1 . TGCGCCAGCAGCTTGACAGGGACACGATCCTACAATGAGCAGTTCTTC CASSLTGTRSYNEQFF
TRBJ1-5 TRBD1 TRBV27 . TGTGCCAGCAGTCCTTTCCTGACCTTTGGGACAGCCTTCAATCAGCCCCAGCATTTT CASSPFLTFGTAFNQPQHF
TRBJ2-7 TRBD1 TRBV5-6 . TGTGCCAGCAGAATGACAGGGGCCCTCTCCTACGAGCAGTACTTC CASRMTGALSYEQYF
TRBJ1-1 . TRBV6-5 . TGTGCCAGCAGTTATTCCCAGAACACTGAAGCTTTCTTT CASSYSQNTEAFF
TRBJ1-5 . TRBV3-1/TRBV3-2 . TGTGCCAGCAGCCAAGGTGGAGGGCGCGTTAGGCAGCCCCAGCATTTT CASSQGGGRVRQPQHF
TRBJ2-7 . TRBV5-1 . TGCGCCAGCAGCTTGGCGCGGGCCCGCGAGCAGTACTTC CASSLARAREQYF
TRBJ1-1 TRBD1 TRBV4-1 . TGCGCCAGCAGCCAAGGACAGGGGGCGGAGAACACTGAAGCTTTCTTT CASSQGQGAENTEAFF
TRBJ2-5 . TRBV6-6 . TGTGCCAGCAGTTTAGTGAAGGGGTTAGAAGAGACCCAGTACTTC CASSLVKGLEETQYF
TRBJ2-1 TRBD2 TRBV5-1 . TGCGCCAGCAGCTGGAATACCGGACTAGGGTCCTACAATGAGCAGTTCTTC CASSWNTGLGSYNEQFF
TRBJ2-3 TRBD1 TRBV2 . TGTGCCGGCGAGGGGACAGGGCGACCCACAGATACGCAGTATTTT CAGEGTGRPTDTQYF
TRBJ2-1 . TRBV7-9 . TGTGCCAGCAGCTCCAGAAGGGGGCGGGACAGATACAATGAGCAGTTCTTC CASSSRRGRDRYNEQFF
TRBJ2-1 . TRBV29-1 few TGCAGCGTTGGCAACAGGGGACTAGGCAATGAGCAGTTCTTC CSVGNRGLGNEQFF
TRBJ2-2 TRBD2 TRBV6-4 few TGTGCCAGCAGTGTAGCGGGGGGAAACACCGGGGAGCTGTTTTTT CASSVAGGNTGELFF
TRBJ1-2 TRBD1 TRBV28 . TGTGCCAGCAGTTTTGACAGGGGGCATGGCTACACCTTC CASSFDRGHGYTF